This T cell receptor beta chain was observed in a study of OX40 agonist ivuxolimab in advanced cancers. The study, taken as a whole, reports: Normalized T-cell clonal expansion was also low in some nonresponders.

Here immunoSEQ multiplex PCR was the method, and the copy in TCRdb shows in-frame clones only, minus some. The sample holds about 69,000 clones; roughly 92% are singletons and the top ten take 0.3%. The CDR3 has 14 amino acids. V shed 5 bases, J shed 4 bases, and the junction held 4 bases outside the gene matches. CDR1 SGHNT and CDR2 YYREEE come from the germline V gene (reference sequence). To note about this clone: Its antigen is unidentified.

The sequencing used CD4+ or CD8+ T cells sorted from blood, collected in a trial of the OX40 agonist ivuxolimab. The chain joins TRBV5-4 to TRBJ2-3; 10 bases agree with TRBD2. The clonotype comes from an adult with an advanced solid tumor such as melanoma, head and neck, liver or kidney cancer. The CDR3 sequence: CASRSGLAADTQYF. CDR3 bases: TGTGCCAGCAGGTCTGGACTAGCGGCAGATACGCAGTATTTT. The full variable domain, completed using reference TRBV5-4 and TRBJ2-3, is ETGVTQSPTHLIKTRGQQVTLRCSSQSGHNTVSWYQQALGQGPQFIFQYYREEENGRGNFPPRFSGLQFPNYSSELNVNALELDDSALYLCASRSGLAADTQYFGPGTRLTVL.